The rows below give T cell receptor beta chains drawn from one sample of a study of blood T cell repertoires in COVID-19. Assay used: immunoSEQ multiplex PCR; TCRdb lists only in-frame clones, some missing. The sample carries 450,000 to 500,000 clones, approximately 90% recorded once. Sequenced input: PBMCs or T cells enriched from blood (not recorded which). Every receptor here comes from a woman aged 60-75 years who had recovered from COVID-19. Each CDR3 is given with its conserved first and last residue. The D gene is left open where the match is weak. Clone size appears in some rows only: once, few, many, or a class for an expanded clone.

clone_size | j_call | d_call | v_call | cdr3_aa | cdr3_nt
once | TRBJ1-3 | TRBD1 | TRBV10-3 | CATMDRAGNTIYF | TGTGCCACCATGGACAGGGCTGGAAACACCATATATTTT
. | TRBJ2-5 | . | TRBV5-1 | CASSNTGPWTQYF | TGCGCCAGCAGCAACACAGGTCCTTGGACCCAGTACTTC
once | TRBJ1-4 | TRBD1 | TRBV5-3 | CARSLAKGQVDPNEKLFF | TGTGCCAGAAGCTTGGCCAAGGGACAGGTGGATCCTAATGAAAAACTGTTTTTT
. | TRBJ1-1 | . | TRBV5-1 | CASSTRMNTEAFF | TGCGCCAGCAGCACGCGGATGAACACTGAAGCTTTCTTT
. | TRBJ2-6 | TRBD2 | TRBV4-1 | CASSPGGKLSGANVLTF | TGCGCCAGCAGCCCCGGGGGGAAACTCTCTGGGGCCAACGTCCTGACTTTC
. | TRBJ2-5 | TRBD2 | TRBV29-1 | CSVEDPGRGLQETQYF | TGCAGCGTTGAAGATCCCGGGAGGGGCCTCCAAGAGACCCAGTACTTC
. | TRBJ2-5 | . | TRBV29-1 | CSVNGLGETQYF | TGCAGCGTGAATGGGCTGGGAGAGACCCAGTACTTC
. | TRBJ1-6 | . | TRBV5-8 | CASSSLQGIGNSPLHF | TGTGCCAGCAGCTCTCTACAGGGCATCGGGAATTCACCCCTCCACTTT
. | TRBJ1-1 | . | TRBV18 | CASSLAAGEAFF | TGTGCCAGCTCATTAGCTGCCGGCGAAGCTTTCTTT
once | TRBJ1-6 | . | TRBV5-1 | CASSPQGIGDSPLHF | TGCGCCAGCAGTCCCCAGGGGATAGGTGATTCACCCCTCCACTTT
. | TRBJ1-6 | . | TRBV7-9 | CASSRGIWDSPLHF | TGTGCCAGCAGCCGAGGGATATGGGATTCACCCCTCCACTTT
. | TRBJ2-5 | TRBD2 | TRBV3-1/TRBV3-2 | CASSGGVGWETQYF | TGTGCCAGCAGCGGGGGGGTAGGCTGGGAGACCCAGTACTTC
. | TRBJ2-3 | TRBD2 | TRBV4-2 | CASSQDLVAGISTDTQYF | TGTGCCAGCAGCCAAGATCTAGTAGCGGGGATAAGCACAGATACGCAGTATTTT
. | TRBJ2-5 | TRBD1 | TRBV29-1 | CSVDGQGAKTQYF | TGCAGCGTAGACGGACAGGGGGCTAAGACCCAGTACTTC
. | TRBJ2-6 | . | TRBV4-2 | CASSQDFQTGANVLTF | TGTGCCAGCAGCCAAGATTTCCAGACTGGGGCCAACGTCCTGACTTTC
once | TRBJ2-1 | . | TRBV5-5 | CASSYGSLPSHEQFF | TGTGCCAGCAGCTACGGGTCCCTACCCAGCCATGAGCAGTTCTTC
. | TRBJ2-1 | . | TRBV14 | CASSPFAGALNNEQFF | TGTGCCAGCAGCCCCTTTGCGGGGGCCTTGAACAATGAGCAGTTCTTC
. | TRBJ2-6 | . | TRBV2 | CASTPGSSGANVLTF | TGTGCCAGCACCCCCGGGAGCTCTGGGGCCAACGTCCTGACTTTC
. | TRBJ1-5 | . | TRBV9 | CASSVLGDNQPQHF | TGTGCCAGCAGCGTTCTGGGAGACAATCAGCCCCAGCATTTT
. | TRBJ2-3 | . | TRBV5-6 | CASSSGSLVVTDTQYF | TGTGCCAGCAGCTCGGGAAGCCTAGTAGTTACAGATACGCAGTATTTT
. | TRBJ1-5 | TRBD1 | TRBV12-5 | CASGLVMGQGSGPQHF | TGTGCTAGTGGTTTGGTAATGGGACAGGGGTCCGGGCCCCAGCATTTT
. | TRBJ1-2 | . | TRBV29-1 | CSGVWGGYGYTF | TGCAGCGGGGTCTGGGGAGGCTATGGCTACACCTTC
. | TRBJ1-6 | . | TRBV6-5 | CASRTGNSPLHF | TGTGCCAGCAGAACCGGGAATTCACCCCTCCACTTT
. | TRBJ1-3 | . | TRBV25-1 | CASGGGPGNTIYF | TGTGCCAGCGGGGGGGGGCCTGGAAACACCATATATTTT
. | TRBJ2-4 | . | TRBV10-3 | CAIRSVAKNIQYF | TGTGCCATCAGATCCGTAGCCAAAAACATTCAGTACTTC
. | TRBJ2-2 | TRBD2 | TRBV2 | CASTLAVGGELFF | TGTGCCAGCACCCTAGCGGTGGGGGGGGAGCTGTTTTTT
once | TRBJ1-2 | TRBD1 | TRBV9 | CASSVGTGQGGYTF | TGTGCCAGCAGCGTGGGGACAGGGCAGGGTGGCTACACCTTC
. | TRBJ2-1 | . | TRBV5-1 | CASSLSSGFNEQFF | TGCGCCAGCAGCTTATCCTCAGGGTTCAATGAGCAGTTCTTC
few | TRBJ1-3 | . | TRBV5-5 | CASSLWAGEGNTIYF | TGTGCCAGCAGCTTGTGGGCAGGGGAAGGAAACACCATATATTTT
. | TRBJ2-2 | . | TRBV21-1 | CASSKGGDGYTGELFF | TGTGCCAGCAGCAAAGGGGGGGACGGGTACACCGGGGAGCTGTTTTTT
few | TRBJ1-1 | . | TRBV24-1 | CATTLGDSPEAFF | TGTGCCACCACTCTGGGTGACAGCCCAGAAGCTTTCTTT